The clone carrying this TCR beta chain was seen at least ten times. Antigen: not known. The sample originates from a study of T cell repertoires in cytomegalovirus infection. The wider study: Indications of both CMV infection and matching HLA type were provided by public TCR beta signatures.

MiXCR, run by TCRdb on the reads, gives a single entry per CDR3 protein. The table shows around 310,000 distinct CDR3 sequences, with roughly a sixth occurring only once. Study findings and constraints: Accumulated public TCR beta family frequency recognized individuals carrying CMV together with the relevant HLA. The study found HLA-C-restricted CMV-specific TCR beta clonotypes dominating the ex vivo response.

This CDR3 is 14 amino acids long. Germline V gene data show CDR1 as SGHTA and CDR2 as FQGNSA. Trimming pared 3 bases from V and 5 bases from J, leaving 14 bases between. This receptor was taken from a human donor in good health (CMV status not recorded). Some clones in this sample may be carry-over from other donors' samples. The J gene is TRBJ2-7, the V gene TRBV7-2; D is unclear. The sample consisted of PBMCs. CDR3 protein: CASSLGWVRDEQYF. The CDR3 nucleotides read TGTGCCAGCAGCTTGGGCTGGGTTCGAGACGAGCAGTACTTC.